The 20 T cell receptor beta chains below were found in one sample sequenced in a study of blood T cell repertoires in COVID-19. Libraries were prepared by immunoSEQ multiplex PCR; TCRdb keeps only in-frame clonotypes and omits some of them. The repertoire includes roughly 250,000 clones, around 89% of them detected once, and roughly 3.9% sits in the top ten. The specimen sequenced was peripheral blood. These receptors were taken from a man aged 55 to 69 who had recovered from COVID-19.

V gene TRBV10-1 combines with J gene TRBJ2-7; a weak D match, TRBD1 (5 bases). Trimming left V 4 bases short and J 5 bases short, with 15 bases between. Germline values: CDR1 WNHNN, CDR2 SYGVQD (reference sequence). The CDR3 sequence is 14 residues long. The CDR3 protein is CASSGIQGPHEQYF. The CDR3 bases are TGCGCCAGCAGTGGTATTCAGGGTCCCCACGAGCAGTACTTC.

This clone was detected a few times. V is TRBV11-2 and J is TRBJ1-2; the D gene is possibly TRBD1 (6 bases). Germline V lookup: CDR1 SGHAT, CDR2 FQNNGV. The CDR3 length is 15 residues. Trimming stripped 0 bases from V and 2 bases from J, with 10 bases between. The CDR3 loop is CASSLDWGQNYGYTF. The CDR3 bases are TGTGCCAGCAGCTTAGATTGGGGGCAGAACTATGGCTACACCTTC.

This rearrangement joins TRBV4-2 to TRBJ2-7; D may be TRBD2 (6 bases). V lost 2 bases to trimming and J lost 3 bases, with 11 bases between them. Germline V gene sequence: CDR1 LGHNA, CDR2 YNFKEQ. The CDR3 has 14 residues. This CDR3 reads CASSQSEGSYEQYF. CDR3 sequence (DNA): TGTGCCAGCAGCCAATCGGAGGGAAGCTACGAGCAGTACTTC.

This sequence joins TRBV6-5 and TRBJ1-5; TRBD1 matches at 7 bases. Germline V gene sequence: CDR1 MNHEY, CDR2 SVGAGI. There are 14 residues in the CDR3. V shed 5 bases and J 3 bases; nucleotides not matched to a gene: 4. The CDR3 DNA follows: TGTGCCAGCAGTAAGGACAGGAACAATCAGCCCCAGCATTTT. It specifies CASSKDRNNQPQHF.

This clone has a single count. The chain couples TRBV4-1 to TRBJ1-1; D is perhaps TRBD1 (5 bases). CDR1 and CDR2 (germline): MGHRA, YSYEKL. CDR3 size: 15 residues. Trimming cost V 2 bases and J 1 base, with 11 bases left between them. The CDR3 nucleotides read TGCGCCAGCAGCCAATACGTCGGACAGAACACTGAAGCTTTCTTT. It codes for CASSQYVGQNTEAFF.

The chain couples TRBV7-8 to TRBJ1-4; 7 bases match TRBD1. V gave up 2 bases and J gave up 6 bases; unmatched junction bases: 12. The CDR3 runs 17 residues. CDR1 and CDR2 (germline): SGHVS, FQNEAQ. The chain's CDR3 is CASSLRSVRQGDEKLFF. CDR3 DNA: TGTGCCAGCAGCTTAAGGAGTGTGAGACAGGGCGATGAAAAACTGTTTTTT.

The rearrangement joins TRBV6-5 to TRBJ1-3; D is possibly TRBD1 (6 bases). The V end was cut by 5 bases, the J end by 0 bases, with 8 bases between. Germline assignment: CDR1 MNHEY and CDR2 SVGAGI. The CDR3 length is 14 residues. The CDR3 DNA sequence: TGTGCCAGCAGTACAGGGCCCTCTGGAAACACCATATATTTT. Encoded protein: CASSTGPSGNTIYF.

The chain couples TRBV7-3 to TRBJ2-2, with 9 positions matching TRBD1. After removal of 6 bases from V and 0 bases from J, the junction contained 8 bases not matched to a gene. This CDR3 contains 17 residues. Germline values: CDR1 SGHTA, CDR2 FQGTGA. CDR3 in amino acids: CASRNYDRGTNTGELFF. The CDR3 nucleotides read TGTGCCAGCAGAAATTACGACAGGGGGACGAACACCGGGGAGCTGTTTTTT.

The rearrangement uses TRBV12-3 or TRBV12-4 and TRBJ1-5; no firm D call. This CDR3 spans 12 amino acids. V was shortened by 5 bases and J by 7 bases, with 9 bases between the two germline ends. As DNA, the CDR3 is TGTGCCAGCAGTCTCAACCGGCAGCCCCAGCATTTT. Residues: CASSLNRQPQHF.

The chain links TRBV28 to TRBJ1-6; 12 nucleotides match TRBD1. The CDR3 contains 15 residues. Germline CDR1 and CDR2: MDHEN and SYDVKM. The trim removed 6 bases at V and 9 bases at J, leaving 6 bases unmatched. CDR3 residues: CASSSRGQGASPLHF. CDR3 nucleotide sequence: TGTGCCAGCAGCAGCAGGGGACAGGGGGCTTCACCCCTCCACTTT. Combining the CDR3 with reference TRBV28 and TRBJ1-6 gives the whole variable domain DVKVTQSSRYLVKRTGEKVFLECVQDMDHENMFWYRQDPGLGLRLIYFSYDVKMKEKGDIPEGYSVSREKKERFSLILESASTNQTSMYLCASSSRGQGASPLHFGNGTRLTVT.

The rearrangement links TRBV27 to TRBJ1-2; 9 bases line up with TRBD1. CDR3 length: 15 residues. CDR1 and CDR2 (germline): MNHEY, SMNVEV (reference sequence). With 7 bases clipped from V and 5 bases from J, the junction kept 11 bases outside the gene matches. CDR3 protein: CASTLRTGTGYGYTF. The DNA of the CDR3 is TGTGCCAGCACCCTAAGAACCGGGACAGGGTATGGCTACACCTTC.

This clone was observed once. The gene calls are TRBV3-1 (or the pseudogene TRBV3-2) and TRBJ2-7; 11 nucleotides align to TRBD1. Germline CDR1 reads LGHDT; CDR2 reads YNNKEL (reference sequence). Losses at the gene ends were 1 base for V and 6 bases for J; bases not matched to a gene: 8. There are 16 residues in the CDR3. Here the CDR3 reads CASSQVSGTGGSEQYF. CDR3 DNA: TGTGCCAGCAGCCAAGTGTCCGGGACAGGGGGTAGCGAGCAGTACTTC.

The chain carries TRBV6-5 and TRBJ2-7; the D gene is possibly TRBD2 (7 bases). The CDR3 spans 15 residues. Looked up from germline, CDR1 is MNHEY and CDR2 is SVGAGI. V shed 5 bases and J shed 2 bases, with 16 bases lying between them. Here the CDR3 DNA reads TGTGCCAGCAGTCGTACCGGGGAGGGGGCCTACGAGCAGTACTTC. This codes for CASSRTGEGAYEQYF.

The chain recombines TRBV7-3 with TRBJ1-2; D not certain. Deletions cut 6 bases from V and 2 bases from J, with 10 bases between. The CDR3 length is 13 residues. Germline CDR1 reads SGHTA; CDR2 reads FQGTGA. Here the CDR3 DNA reads TGTGCCAGCAGTCCTCAGACAAACTATGGCTACACCTTC. This sequence encodes CASSPQTNYGYTF.

J is TRBJ1-2 and V is TRBV9; D remains ambiguous. V was trimmed by 3 bases and J by 3 bases, leaving 18 bases between them. From germline, CDR1 is SGDLS and CDR2 YYNGEE. This CDR3 region has 16 residues. DNA of the CDR3: TGTGCCAGCAGCGGCCGACTCAAAACCGGGGACTATGGCTACACCTTC. Its protein is CASSGRLKTGDYGYTF.

The gene calls are TRBV19 and TRBJ2-1; TRBD2 aligns across 11 bases. There are 15 residues in the CDR3. CDR1 and CDR2 from the germline V gene are LNHDA and SQIVND (reference sequence). The J segment lost 4 bases and the V segment lost 6 bases, leaving 5 bases of the junction unmatched. In DNA form, the CDR3 reads TGTGCCAGTAGACTAGCGGGGGCCACTTACAATGAGCAGTTCTTC. It specifies CASRLAGATYNEQFF.

This chain links TRBV18 with TRBJ2-7, with 7 bases that match TRBD1. This CDR3 is built from 15 residues. V shed 1 base and J 2 bases; nucleotides not matched to a gene: 5. Germline CDR1 reads KGHSH; CDR2 reads LQKENI. The CDR3 is CASSPLGQDPYEQYF. The CDR3 bases are TGTGCCAGCTCACCACTAGGACAGGACCCCTACGAGCAGTACTTC.

The rearrangement joins TRBV7-3 to TRBJ1-2, with TRBD1 identical over 9 bases. V dropped 5 bases and J dropped 6; count of bases not matched to a gene: 4. The CDR3 is made up of 13 amino acids. The V gene's germline CDR1 is SGHTA and CDR2 FQGTGA. This CDR3 reads CASSPRTGDGYTF. CDR3 coding DNA: TGTGCCAGCAGCCCTCGGACAGGGGATGGCTACACCTTC.

There are a few counts of this clone. Other DNA sequences within the sample encode an identical CDR3. The rearrangement links TRBV18 to TRBJ2-5; D gene uncertain. V was pared by 0 bases and J by 1 base, with 3 bases between. The length of the CDR3 is 13 residues. Germline V gives CDR1 KGHSH, CDR2 LQKENI. The CDR3 sequence is CASSPPSQETQYF. The CDR3 nucleotides read TGTGCCAGCTCACCACCGAGCCAAGAGACCCAGTACTTC. Supplemented by reference TRBV18 and TRBJ2-5, the full variable domain reads NAGVMQNPRHLVRRRGQEARLRCSPMKGHSHVYWYRQLPEEGLKFMVYLQKENIIDESGMPKERFSAEFPKEGPSILRIQQVVRGDSAAYFCASSPPSQETQYFGPGTRLLVL.

The CDR3 is CASSLAWTAYNEQFF. CDR3 DNA sequence: TGCGCCAGCAGCTTGGCCTGGACAGCTTACAATGAGCAGTTCTTC. The chain uses TRBV5-1 and TRBJ2-1, with D perhaps matching TRBD1 (6 bases). Trimming took 0 bases from V and 4 from J, leaving 11 bases between them. The CDR3 consists of 15 residues. CDR1 and CDR2 from the germline V gene are SGHRS and YFSETQ.